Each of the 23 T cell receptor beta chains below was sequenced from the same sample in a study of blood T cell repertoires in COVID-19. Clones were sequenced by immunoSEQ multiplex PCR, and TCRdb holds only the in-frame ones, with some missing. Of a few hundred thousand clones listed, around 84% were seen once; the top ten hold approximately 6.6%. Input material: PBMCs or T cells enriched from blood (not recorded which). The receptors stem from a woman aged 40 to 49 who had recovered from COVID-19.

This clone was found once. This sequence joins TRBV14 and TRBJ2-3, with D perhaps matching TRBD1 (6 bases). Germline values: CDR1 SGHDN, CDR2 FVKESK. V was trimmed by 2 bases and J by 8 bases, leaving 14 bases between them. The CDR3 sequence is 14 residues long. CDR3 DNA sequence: TGTGCCAGCAGCCAACACCTACAGGGAGCTACGCAGTATTTT. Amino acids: CASSQHLQGATQYF. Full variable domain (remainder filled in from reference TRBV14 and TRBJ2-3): EAGVTQFPSHSVIEKGQTVTLRCDPISGHDNLYWYRRVMGKEIKFLLHFVKESKQDESGMPNNRFLAERTGGTYSTLKVQPAELEDSGVYFCASSQHLQGATQYFGPGTRLTVL.

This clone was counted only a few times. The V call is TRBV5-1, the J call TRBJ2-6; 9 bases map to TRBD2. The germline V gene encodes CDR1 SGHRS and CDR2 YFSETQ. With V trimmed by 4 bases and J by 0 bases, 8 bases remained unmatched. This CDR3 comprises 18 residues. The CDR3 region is CASSLGLAADSGANVLTF. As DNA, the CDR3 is TGCGCCAGCAGCCTGGGACTAGCAGCAGACTCTGGGGCCAACGTCCTGACTTTC.

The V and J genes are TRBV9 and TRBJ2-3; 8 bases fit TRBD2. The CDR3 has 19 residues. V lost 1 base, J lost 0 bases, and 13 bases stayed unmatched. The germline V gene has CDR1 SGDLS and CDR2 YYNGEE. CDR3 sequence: CASSVRGRKASGSTDTQYF. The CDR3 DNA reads TGTGCCAGCAGCGTACGGGGTAGGAAGGCTAGCGGGAGCACAGATACGCAGTATTTT.

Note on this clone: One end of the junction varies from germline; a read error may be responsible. The CDR3 is CASSLGLAGGPTNTQYF. CDR3 nucleotide sequence: TGTGCCAGCAGTCTCGGACTAGCGGGAGGCCCCACAAATACGCAGTATTTT. V and J are TRBV28 and TRBJ2-3, with 14 bases matching TRBD2. The length of the CDR3 is 17 residues. CDR1 MDHEN and CDR2 SYDVKM come from the germline V gene. The full variable domain, with the rest looked up from reference TRBV28 and TRBJ2-3, is DVKVTQSSRYLVKRTGEKVFLECVQDMDHENMFWYRQDPGLGLRLIYFSYDVKMKEKGDIPEGYSVSREKKERFSLILESASTNQTSMYLCASSLGLAGGPTNTQYFGPGTRLTVL.

CDR3 sequence: CASGEGQAIYQPQHF. CDR3 nucleotides: TGTGCTAGTGGGGAGGGACAGGCTATTTATCAGCCCCAGCATTTT. The V call is TRBV12-5, the J call TRBJ1-5; 8 bases map to TRBD1. Germline V gene sequence: CDR1 LGHNT, CDR2 FRNRAP. The CDR3 loop spans 15 amino acids. The trim removed 6 bases at V and 5 bases at J, leaving 9 bases unmatched.

CDR3 protein: CASIRSGTPIGTDTQYF. The CDR3, as DNA: TGTGCCAGCATTCGCAGCGGGACCCCTATAGGCACAGATACGCAGTATTTT. The J gene is TRBJ2-3, the V gene TRBV25-1; 7 nucleotides line up with TRBD2. After removal of 7 bases from V and 1 base from J, the junction contained 14 bases not matched to a gene. Germline lookup yields CDR1 MGHDK and CDR2 SYGVNS. The CDR3 runs to 17 residues.

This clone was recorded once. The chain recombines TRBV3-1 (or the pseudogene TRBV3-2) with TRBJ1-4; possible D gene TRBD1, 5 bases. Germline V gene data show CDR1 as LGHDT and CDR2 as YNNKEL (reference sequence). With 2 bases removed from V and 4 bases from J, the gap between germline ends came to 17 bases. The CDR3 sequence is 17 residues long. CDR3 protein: CASSQSQHRSDNEKLFF. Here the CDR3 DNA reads TGTGCCAGCAGCCAATCCCAACACAGGTCAGATAATGAAAAACTGTTTTTT.

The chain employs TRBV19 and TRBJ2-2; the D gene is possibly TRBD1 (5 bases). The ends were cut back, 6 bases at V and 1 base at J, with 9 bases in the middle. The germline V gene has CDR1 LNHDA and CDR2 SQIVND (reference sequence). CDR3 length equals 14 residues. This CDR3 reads CASSRVGNTGELFF. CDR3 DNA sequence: TGTGCCAGTAGCAGGGTCGGGAACACCGGGGAGCTGTTTTTT.

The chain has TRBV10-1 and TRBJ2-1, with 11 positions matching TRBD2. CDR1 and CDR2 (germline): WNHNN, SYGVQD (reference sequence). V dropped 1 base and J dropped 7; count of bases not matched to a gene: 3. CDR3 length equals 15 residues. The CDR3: CASSEYPSGRNEQFF. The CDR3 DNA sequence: TGCGCCAGCAGTGAGTACCCTAGCGGGAGGAATGAGCAGTTCTTC.

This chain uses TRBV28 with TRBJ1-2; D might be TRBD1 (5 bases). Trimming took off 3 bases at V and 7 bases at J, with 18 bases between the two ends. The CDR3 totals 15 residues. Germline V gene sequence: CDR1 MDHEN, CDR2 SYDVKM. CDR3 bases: TGTGCCAGCAGTTTTCCGTCGGGGCAGGGACTTGGCTACACCTTC. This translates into CASSFPSGQGLGYTF.

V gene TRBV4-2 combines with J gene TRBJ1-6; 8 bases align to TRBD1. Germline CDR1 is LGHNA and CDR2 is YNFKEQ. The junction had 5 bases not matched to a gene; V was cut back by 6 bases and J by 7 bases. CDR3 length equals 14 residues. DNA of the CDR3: TGTGCCAGCAGTTACCGGGACAGGAATTCACCCCTCCACTTT. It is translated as CASSYRDRNSPLHF.

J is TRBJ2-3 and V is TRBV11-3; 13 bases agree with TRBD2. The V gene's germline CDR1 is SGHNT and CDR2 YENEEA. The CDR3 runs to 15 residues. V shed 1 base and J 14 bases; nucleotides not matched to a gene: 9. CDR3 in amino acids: CASSLVAGTSGTAYF. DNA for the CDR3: TGTGCCAGCAGCTTAGTTGCCGGGACTAGCGGGACGGCGTATTTT.

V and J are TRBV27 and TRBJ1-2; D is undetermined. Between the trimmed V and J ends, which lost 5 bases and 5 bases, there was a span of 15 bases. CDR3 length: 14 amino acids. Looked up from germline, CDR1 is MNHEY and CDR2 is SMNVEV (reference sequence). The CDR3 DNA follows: TGTGCCAGCAGTGCAACGGGTGTTGATTATGGCTACACCTTC. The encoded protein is CASSATGVDYGYTF.

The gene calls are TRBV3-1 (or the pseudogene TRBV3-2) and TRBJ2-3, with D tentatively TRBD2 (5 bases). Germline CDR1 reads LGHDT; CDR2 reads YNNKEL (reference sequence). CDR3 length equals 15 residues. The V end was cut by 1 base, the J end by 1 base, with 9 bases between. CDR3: CASSQAGKGTDTQYF. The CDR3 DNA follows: TGTGCCAGCAGCCAAGCGGGAAAAGGCACAGATACGCAGTATTTT.

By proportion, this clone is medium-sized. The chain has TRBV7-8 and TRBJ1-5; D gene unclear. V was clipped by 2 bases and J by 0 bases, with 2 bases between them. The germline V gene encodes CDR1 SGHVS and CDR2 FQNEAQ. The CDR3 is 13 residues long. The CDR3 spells CASSLRSNQPQHF. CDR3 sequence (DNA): TGTGCCAGCAGCTTACGTAGCAATCAGCCCCAGCATTTT.

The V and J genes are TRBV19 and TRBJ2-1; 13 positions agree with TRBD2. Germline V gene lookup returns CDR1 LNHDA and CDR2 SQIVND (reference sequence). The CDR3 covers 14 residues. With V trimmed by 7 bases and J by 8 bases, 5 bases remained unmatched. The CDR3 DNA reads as TGTGCCAGTACCCGACTAGCGGGAGGCGATGAGCAGTTCTTC. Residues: CASTRLAGGDEQFF.

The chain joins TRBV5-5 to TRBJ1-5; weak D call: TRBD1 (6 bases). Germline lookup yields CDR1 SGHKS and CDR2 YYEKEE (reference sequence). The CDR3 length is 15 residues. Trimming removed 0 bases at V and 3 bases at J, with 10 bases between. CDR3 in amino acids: CASSLAWGLNQPQHF. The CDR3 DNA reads TGTGCCAGCAGCTTGGCCTGGGGGCTCAATCAGCCCCAGCATTTT.

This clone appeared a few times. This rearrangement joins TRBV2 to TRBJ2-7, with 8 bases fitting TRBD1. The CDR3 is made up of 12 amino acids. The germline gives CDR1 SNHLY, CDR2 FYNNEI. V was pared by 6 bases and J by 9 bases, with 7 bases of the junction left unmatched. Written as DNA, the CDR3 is TGTGCCAGCAGGGTACAGGGGGGCGGGCAGTACTTC. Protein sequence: CASRVQGGGQYF. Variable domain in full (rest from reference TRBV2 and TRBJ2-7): EPEVTQTPSHQVTQMGQEVILRCVPISNHLYFYWYRQILGQKVEFLVSFYNNEISEKSEIFDDQFSVERPDGSNFTLKIRSTKLEDSAMYFCASRVQGGGQYFGPGTRLTVT.

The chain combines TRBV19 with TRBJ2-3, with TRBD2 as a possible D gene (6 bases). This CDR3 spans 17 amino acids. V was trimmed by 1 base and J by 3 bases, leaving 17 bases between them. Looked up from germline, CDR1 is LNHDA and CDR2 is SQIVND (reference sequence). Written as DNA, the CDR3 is TGTGCCAGTAGTATAGGAGGGGCGGGATTGAGGACAGATACGCAGTATTTT. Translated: CASSIGGAGLRTDTQYF.

The CDR3 protein is CASSPWTGTAGELFF. CDR3 nucleotide sequence: TGTGCCAGCAGCCCCTGGACAGGGACGGCCGGGGAGCTGTTTTTT. The chain couples TRBV7-9 to TRBJ2-2; 8 bases match TRBD1. The germline V gene encodes CDR1 SEHNR and CDR2 FQNEAQ (reference sequence). Germline trimming cut 5 bases from V and 6 bases from J; bases unmatched to any gene: 8. The CDR3 covers 15 residues.

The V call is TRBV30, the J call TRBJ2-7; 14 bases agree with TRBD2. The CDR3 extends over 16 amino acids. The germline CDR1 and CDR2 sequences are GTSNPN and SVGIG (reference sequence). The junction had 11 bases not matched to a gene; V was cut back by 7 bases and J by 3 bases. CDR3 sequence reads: CASQTGLAGGLYEQYF. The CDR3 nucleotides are TGTGCCTCCCAAACCGGACTAGCGGGAGGTCTCTACGAGCAGTACTTC.

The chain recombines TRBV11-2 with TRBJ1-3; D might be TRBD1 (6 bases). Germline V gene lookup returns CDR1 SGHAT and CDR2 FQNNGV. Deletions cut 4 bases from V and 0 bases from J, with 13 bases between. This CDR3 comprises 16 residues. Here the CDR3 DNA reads TGTGCCAGCAGCTCCGTTAGGGGACACTCTGGAAACACCATATATTTT. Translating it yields CASSSVRGHSGNTIYF.

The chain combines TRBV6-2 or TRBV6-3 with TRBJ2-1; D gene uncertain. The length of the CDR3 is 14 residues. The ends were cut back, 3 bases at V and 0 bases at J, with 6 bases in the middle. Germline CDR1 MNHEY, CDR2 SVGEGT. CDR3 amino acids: CASSYQYSYNEQFF. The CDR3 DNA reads TGTGCCAGCAGTTATCAGTACTCCTACAATGAGCAGTTCTTC.